Sequencing of this T cell receptor (beta chain) was carried out in a study of breast tumors, draining lymph nodes, adjacent tissues. The junction had 4 bases not matched to a gene; V was cut back by 5 bases and J by 3 bases. This CDR3 comprises 14 residues. In germline, CDR1 is SGHTA, CDR2 FQGNSA. In this sample, this clonotype turned up many times. Its antigen is not known. Findings and caveats of the study: Most tumor T cells seemingly derive from lymph node, then expand in tumor. That most tumor T cells come from lymph nodes remained unproven. Tumor and nontumor repertoires were significantly more similar in luminal-like than in basal-like breast cancer. Compared with lymph nodes, tumors were less diverse; compared with nontumor tissue, more.

TCRdb ran MiXCR on the multiplex PCR reads and lists one entry per CDR3 protein. The sample records about 270,000 distinct CDR3 sequences, under 35% being singletons. The lymph nodes were axillary draining lymph nodes from breast cancer patients. Material for sequencing was axillary lymph node tissue. J is TRBJ2-5 and V is TRBV7-2; 9 bases are a match to TRBD2. This receptor was obtained from a female donor with breast cancer. Some clones in this sample may be carry-over from other donors' samples. CDR3 protein: CASSNSGGEETQYF. DNA of the CDR3: TGTGCCAGCAGCAATAGCGGGGGAGAAGAGACCCAGTACTTC.